The 9 T cell receptor beta chains in this list originate from one sample, sequenced in a study of kidney transplant recipient with SARS-CoV-2 infection. TCRdb itself ran the reads through MiXCR, one entry per CDR3 protein. The sample holds about 250,000 distinct CDR3 sequences, around 28% seen once. Sequencing used a blood sample, obtained at baseline and on day 111 from a kidney transplant recipient. The receptors were sampled from a male patient between 25 and 40 years old who had COVID-19 and was a kidney transplant recipient. Part of the T cells may come from the graft donor.

This clonotype was seen ten or more times. The V gene is TRBV5-3, the J gene TRBJ1-2; no clear D. TRBV5-3 belongs to the ORF category, with a function that is uncertain. CDR3 length equals 16 residues. V was cut by 7 bases and J by 4 bases, with 23 bases left in between. The CDR3 reads CARYSLVVRKTYGYTF. The CDR3 nucleotides are TGTGCCAGATATTCCCTAGTGGTGAGAAAGACCTATGGCTACACCTTC.

Remarks on this clonotype: A much larger clone differs by one base, so this may be a read error. The chain has TRBV10-3 and TRBJ2-5; TRBD1 or TRBD2 may be the D gene (5 bases each). The DNA end is more similar to TRBJ2-7, so the J call may be wrong. The germline gives CDR1 ENHRY, CDR2 SYGVKD. The CDR3 extends over 12 amino acids. This chain's CDR3 is CAVSPGLYEQYF. CDR3 DNA sequence: TGTGCCGTCAGTCCGGGGCTCTACGAGCAGTACTTC.

Only a few counts were recorded for this clonotype. This chain connects TRBV25-1 to TRBJ2-3, with D tentatively TRBD1 (6 bases). The germline gives CDR1 MGHDK, CDR2 SYGVNS. This CDR3 is 14 amino acids long. V was clipped by 6 bases and J by 2 bases, with 12 bases between them. The CDR3: CASSRTVSTDTQYF. The CDR3 DNA reads as TGTGCCAGCAGCCGGACAGTCTCCACAGATACGCAGTATTTT.

This clonotype was counted ten times or more. The chain employs TRBV5-6 and TRBJ2-1, with D perhaps matching TRBD2 (5 bases). Trimming shortened V by 0 bases and J by 1 base, and 11 bases separated the two germline ends. CDR1 is SGHDT and CDR2 is YYEEEE in the germline V gene. This CDR3 region has 16 residues. DNA for the CDR3: TGTGCCAGCAGCTTGGTCGGGATCTCTTCCTACAATGAGCAGTTCTTC. This translates into CASSLVGISSYNEQFF. The full variable domain, completed using reference TRBV5-6 and TRBJ2-1, is DAGVTQSPTHLIKTRGQQVTLRCSPKSGHDTVSWYQQALGQGPQFIFQYYEEEERQRGNFPDRFSGHQFPNYSSELNVNALLLGDSALYLCASSLVGISSYNEQFFGPGTRLTVL.

A note on this clonotype: A read error may be the cause here, since a much bigger clone is one base away. The genes are TRBV10-2 and TRBJ1-2; D unresolved. This CDR3 spans 17 amino acids. CDR1 and CDR2 (germline): WSHSY, SAAADI. Trimming removed 4 bases at V and 4 bases at J, with 22 bases between. DNA of the CDR3: TGCGCCAGCAGTGGCAGAGACACTCCTAGAAAGACCTATGGCTACACCTTC. Translation gives CASSGRDTPRKTYGYTF.

This clonotype came up many times. V and J are TRBV5-1 and TRBJ2-7; 7 bases are shared with TRBD1. The ends lost 0 bases at V and 2 bases at J; junction bases unmatched: 8. There are 16 residues in the CDR3. Germline V CDR1 and CDR2: SGHRS, YFSETQ. In nucleotides, the CDR3 is TGCGCCAGCAGCTTGGCCCCCAACAGGGGTACCTACGAGCAGTACTTC. It translates to CASSLAPNRGTYEQYF.

This clonotype was found many times. The J gene is TRBJ2-6, the V gene TRBV11-3; D is unresolved. Trimming left V 5 bases short and J 5 bases short, with 25 bases between. CDR1 SGHNT and CDR2 YENEEA come from the germline V gene. This CDR3 spans 19 amino acids. The chain's CDR3 is CASSPGGRSRQSRANVLTF. The CDR3, as DNA: TGTGCCAGCAGCCCAGGCGGTCGATCTCGACAAAGTCGGGCCAACGTCCTGACTTTC.

This chain connects TRBV3-1 to TRBJ2-1; D not resolved. The J call is doubtful: the DNA matches TRBJ2-5 better. Germline lookup yields CDR1 LGHDT and CDR2 YNNKEL (reference sequence). This CDR3 spans 17 amino acids. The chain's CDR3 is CASSGEDPISFPETQYF. For the CDR3, the DNA is TGTGCCAGCAGCGGTGAAGATCCCATTTCTTTCCCTGAGACCCAGTACTTC.

In the case of this clonotype: Given a much more abundant clone one base away, this may be a read error. The V call is TRBV19, the J call TRBJ2-3; D is unclear. With 3 bases removed from V and 4 bases from J, the gap between germline ends came to 11 bases. The CDR3 loop spans 14 amino acids. CDR1 and CDR2 (germline): LNHDA, SQIVND (reference sequence). CDR3 sequence reads: CASSISGRSDTQYF. The CDR3 DNA reads as TGTGCCAGTAGTATTTCGGGTAGGTCAGATACGCAGTATTTT.